This T cell receptor beta chain was profiled in a study of cytomegalovirus exposure and HLA in healthy donors. The study's findings and limits: Specificity for CMV antigens was confirmed in vitro for a few of the CMV-associated chains.

Only a few counts were recorded for this clone. Antigen: not known. The CDR3 sequence is 11 residues long. Trimming at V came to 8 bases and at J to 12 bases, leaving 10 bases not matched to a gene. The germline gives CDR1 MNHEY, CDR2 SVGAGI. Researchers ran the PCR with 60 Vbeta and 13 Jbeta primers. Produced via immunoSEQ multiplex PCR; TCRdb's table is partial and in-frame only. The table records approximately 85,000 clones, less than 65% of them present only once. The receptor was derived from a woman aged 25-40 years in good health and CMV-seropositive. Sequencing was done on a sample of PBMCs. The chain uses TRBV6-5 and TRBJ2-7; 7 nucleotides agree with TRBD1. For the CDR3, the DNA is TGTGCCAGCGGGTATCCGGGACAGACGTACTTC. Translating it yields CASGYPGQTYF.